This T cell receptor (beta chain) originates from a study of CD8 T cells in ankylosing spondylitis. General observations from the study: Earlier literature documents some of the motif variants in reactive arthritis synovial fluid and blood. Characteristic, it appeared, of ankylosing spondylitis blood was a TCR beta motif of roughly 8 highly homologous variants. According to the report, clones linked to the disease were significantly enriched in matched synovial fluid samples taken from ankylosing spondylitis patients.

TCRdb reprocessed the 5' RACE reads with MiXCR, giving one entry per CDR3 protein. The sample contains 500,000 to 550,000 distinct CDR3 sequences, 9.5% to 15% of which appear only once. On this clonotype itself: Its matching antigen is unknown.

V trimming: 4 bases; J trimming: 10 bases; junction bases outside the gene matches: 15. CDR1 and CDR2 from the germline V gene are SQVTM and ANQGSEA. The CDR3 is 14 amino acids. The sequencing sample was made of blood, either unsorted or a sorted T cell fraction (not recorded which). The TCR comes from a male donor with ankylosing spondylitis. V usage is TRBV29-1 and J usage is TRBJ1-1; 7 bases match TRBD1. CDR3 bases: TGCAGCGTTGCCGCCACAGGGGCGGGATTAAGAGCTTTCTTT. Amino acid sequence: CSVAATGAGLRAFF.